These T cell receptor beta chains were read from a single sample in a study of response to subunit inactivated influenza vaccine. TCRdb independently ran MiXCR on the RT-PCR reads; one entry per CDR3 protein. The table shows some 600,000 distinct CDR3 sequences, with 11% to 15% occurring only once. The material sequenced was PBMCs from blood, taken 14 days before vaccination. The receptor set was obtained from a man aged 45-60 years who received an inactivated influenza vaccine. CDR3s include the opening cysteine and the closing phenylalanine or tryptophan. Each record gives: J gene, D gene, V gene, clone size, CDR3 DNA, CDR3 protein. D genes are given only for firm matches. Size is omitted from some rows. Given values are once, few, many or a class for expanded clones.

TRBJ2-7 TRBD2 TRBV6-2/TRBV6-3 few TGTGCCAGCGCCAGGACTAGCGGGGGGTACGAGCAGTACTTC CASARTSGGYEQYF
TRBJ2-7 TRBD1 TRBV19 . TGTGCCAGTAGGGGGACAGGGGCTAGGGGCGAGCAGTACTTC CASRGTGARGEQYF
TRBJ2-7 TRBD1 TRBV2 few TGTGCCAGCAAGGGGGCCTCCTACGAGCAGTACTTC CASKGASYEQYF
TRBJ1-1 . TRBV6-1 . TGTGCCAGCCAGCGTGACGGGTTGAACACTGAAGCTTTCTTT CASQRDGLNTEAFF
TRBJ2-3 . TRBV28 . TGTGCCAGCAGTTGGCAACACACAGATACGCAGTATTTT CASSWQHTDTQYF
TRBJ2-3 TRBD1 TRBV12-3/TRBV12-4 many TGTGCCAGCAGGACAGGGGCAGATACGCAGTATTTT CASRTGADTQYF
TRBJ2-1 . TRBV19 few TGTGCCACCCGCGGACCTCCCAGCTCCTACAATGAGCAGTTCTTC CATRGPPSSYNEQFF
TRBJ2-1 . TRBV7-2 . TGTGCCAGCAGCTTGGCTAGCCCTATTTCCTACAATGAGCAGTTCTTC CASSLASPISYNEQFF
TRBJ2-3 . TRBV11-2 . TGTGCCAGCAGCTCGGATCTCAGGGTTTCCGAAGATACGCAGTATTTT CASSSDLRVSEDTQYF
TRBJ2-3 . TRBV30 . TGTGCCTGGAGTGGCTACAGGGATGGTACGCAGTATTTT CAWSGYRDGTQYF
TRBJ2-7 TRBD1 TRBV7-9 many TGTGCCAGCAGCTCGACAGGGGGATTATACGAGCAGTACTTC CASSSTGGLYEQYF
TRBJ2-3 . TRBV30 few TGTGCCTGGAGTGTACATGAGCGAGATACGCAGTATTTT CAWSVHERDTQYF
TRBJ2-7 TRBD2 TRBV4-3 . TGCGCCAGCAGCCAAGCACCGCTAGCGGGAGGTGTCAACGAGCAGTACTTC CASSQAPLAGGVNEQYF
TRBJ2-5 . TRBV10-3 . TGTGCCATCAGTGAGGGTCTGCGGCAGGGAGAAGAGACCCAGTACTTC CAISEGLRQGEETQYF
TRBJ2-7 TRBD1 TRBV2 few TGTGCCAGCAGAGCGACAGGGGTGACCTACGAGCAGTACTTC CASRATGVTYEQYF
TRBJ2-1 TRBD2 TRBV7-2 . TGTGCCAGCAGCTTTAGCGGGAGCCCCGGGGATGAGCAGTTCTTC CASSFSGSPGDEQFF
TRBJ2-3 TRBD2 TRBV12-3/TRBV12-4 few TGTGCCAGCAGTTCCGGACTAGCGGGGGGTATAGATACGCAGTATTTT CASSSGLAGGIDTQYF
TRBJ2-3 . TRBV7-8 . TGTGCCAGCAGCTTAAGGGTGGCTAGCGCACGCACAGATACGCAGTATTTT CASSLRVASARTDTQYF
TRBJ2-5 . TRBV7-9 few TGTGCCAGCAGCCCTAGCAGACAAGAGACCCAGTACTTC CASSPSRQETQYF
TRBJ2-2 TRBD1 TRBV5-1 few TGCGCCAGCAGCTTAGGGACAGATGTCAACACCGGGGAGCTGTTTTTT CASSLGTDVNTGELFF
TRBJ1-1 . TRBV4-2 few TGTGCCAGCAGCCAAGATCTTTCAGGCCTCGGTGAAGCTTTCTTT CASSQDLSGLGEAFF
TRBJ2-5 TRBD2 TRBV28 few TGTGCCAGCAGTCTGGGGGGAGCGGGGCGACAAGAGACCCAGTACTTC CASSLGGAGRQETQYF
TRBJ1-5 . TRBV28 few TGTGCCAGCAGCGCCCTAAGGCAGCCCCAGCATTTT CASSALRQPQHF
TRBJ2-7 TRBD2 TRBV20-1 . TGCAGTGCTAGCGTACTAGCGGGAGGGCCCTACGAGCAGTACTTC CSASVLAGGPYEQYF
TRBJ1-1 . TRBV6-5 many TGTGCCAGCAGTTACTCGATTAACGGGGATACTGAAGCTTTCTTT CASSYSINGDTEAFF
TRBJ2-5 . TRBV7-9 once TGTGCCAGCAGCTTTGAGGGGCTGACCCGGGAGACCCAGTACTTC CASSFEGLTRETQYF
TRBJ2-5 . TRBV11-2 . TGTGCCAGCAGCTTAGAGAGGGTATCTGAGACCCAGTACTTC CASSLERVSETQYF
TRBJ2-1 TRBD2 TRBV12-3/TRBV12-4 few TGTGCCAGCAGTCGGCTAGCGGGGGGCTTGTCCTACAATGAGCAGTTCTTC CASSRLAGGLSYNEQFF
TRBJ2-1 . TRBV7-9 few TGTGCCAGCAGCTCCTCCGGGGTGGGCGATGAGCAGTTCTTC CASSSSGVGDEQFF
TRBJ2-7 TRBD2 TRBV20-1 . TGCAGTGCCCACCCCTTCCGGGAGGGCCTCTACGAGCAGTACTTC CSAHPFREGLYEQYF
TRBJ2-7 . TRBV4-2 few TGTGCCAGCAGCCAAGGTGTCGCAGGGTTTTACGAGCAGTACTTC CASSQGVAGFYEQYF
TRBJ2-3 . TRBV10-3 . TGTGCCACGGGTAAGGGGTCGACTAGCACAGATACGCAGTATTTT CATGKGSTSTDTQYF
TRBJ1-4 . TRBV7-9 . TGTGCCAGCAGCGGCCGGGACATAAGTGAAAAACTGTTTTTT CASSGRDISEKLFF
TRBJ2-5 . TRBV14 few TGTGCCAGCAGCCAACTAGGCAGGGAAGAGACCCAGTACTTC CASSQLGREETQYF
TRBJ2-1 . TRBV3-1 . TGTGCCAGCAGCCAAGGGAGCCTGGCTGAATGGTTCTTC CASSQGSLAEWFF
TRBJ1-1 . TRBV7-2 few TGTGCCAGCAGCCTCCCCCGGATGGCCCCGAACACTGAAGCTTTCTTT CASSLPRMAPNTEAFF
TRBJ1-5 . TRBV12-3/TRBV12-4 . TGTGCCAGCACCATCGACGGTAGCAATCAGCCCCAGCATTTT CASTIDGSNQPQHF
TRBJ1-2 . TRBV4-2 . TGTGCCAGCAGCCAAGGGAGTGGACTTAACTATGGCTACACCTTC CASSQGSGLNYGYTF
TRBJ2-1 TRBD2 TRBV7-2 . TGTGCCAGCAGAAGTACTAGCGGGAGCCCGCAGGAGCAGTTCTTC CASRSTSGSPQEQFF
TRBJ2-7 TRBD2 TRBV6-2/TRBV6-3 once TGTGCCAGCAGCTCGAGCGGGAGGGCCGTCTCCGAGCAGTACTTC CASSSSGRAVSEQYF
TRBJ1-2 . TRBV12-3/TRBV12-4 many TGTGCCAGCAGTTTTCGAGGGCCCAACTATGGCTACACCTTC CASSFRGPNYGYTF
TRBJ2-1 TRBD2 TRBV24-1 few TGTGCCACCCGGGCTAGCGGGATCCATGAGCAGTTCTTC CATRASGIHEQFF
TRBJ2-1 . TRBV6-2/TRBV6-3 . TGTGCCAGCAGTTACATTAATGGCCAGGGGTTCATAAGAGGCTCCTACAATGAGCAGTTCTTC CASSYINGQGFIRGSYNEQFF
TRBJ2-1 . TRBV7-2 many TGTGCCAGCAGCTTAGTTTTAGGGCTGGAGTCCTACAATGAGCAGTTCTTC CASSLVLGLESYNEQFF
TRBJ2-3 TRBD1 TRBV5-1 few TGCGCCAGCAGCCCCGACAGGGTCTATACGCAGTATTTT CASSPDRVYTQYF
TRBJ1-3 . TRBV10-3 few TGTGCCATCGGAGTGGTTTCTGGAAACACCATATATTTT CAIGVVSGNTIYF
TRBJ2-7 . TRBV2 few TGTGCCAGCGTACTATCCTACTACGAGCAGTACTTC CASVLSYYEQYF
TRBJ2-1 TRBD2 TRBV18 few TGTGCCAGCTCACCCGAGGCGGGGGTGTCCTACAATGAGCAGTTCTTC CASSPEAGVSYNEQFF
TRBJ2-1 TRBD2 TRBV27 few TGTGCCAGCAGTTTATCGAATCTACTAGCGGGAACTGAGCAGTTCTTC CASSLSNLLAGTEQFF
TRBJ1-1 . TRBV6-5 . TGTGCCAGCAGTTACGGAAGGGGGGTAGGAACTGAAGCTTTCTTT CASSYGRGVGTEAFF
TRBJ2-3 TRBD2 TRBV11-2 few TGTGCCAGCAGCTTAGGAGTACTAGCGGGAGGTCAGTCAGATACGCAGTATTTT CASSLGVLAGGQSDTQYF